The 2 T cell receptor beta chains presented below share a single source sample, sequenced in a study of blood T cell repertoires in COVID-19. Libraries were prepared by immunoSEQ multiplex PCR; TCRdb keeps only in-frame clonotypes and omits some of them. The repertoire holds 90,000 to 130,000 clones, with 76% as singletons. The sample consisted of peripheral blood. The receptor source for this set is a woman of 80 years or more with acute or convalescent COVID-19.

The table lists this clone with a few counts. The CDR3 DNA sequence: TGTGCCCTCCGACAGGGTTCGGGCACTGAAGCTTTCTTT. Translated, it gives CALRQGSGTEAFF. The chain recombines TRBV10-3 with TRBJ1-1, with TRBD1 matching over 7 bases. V lost 11 bases, J lost 4 bases, and 10 bases stayed unmatched. The CDR3 runs to 13 residues. Germline V gene sequence: CDR1 ENHRY, CDR2 SYGVKD.

This CDR3 is CASSSVGTSGSVRPEQFF. The CDR3 DNA follows: TGTGCCAGCAGTTCCGTCGGGACTAGCGGGAGCGTAAGGCCTGAGCAGTTCTTC. The chain combines TRBV6-2 or TRBV6-3 with TRBJ2-1; TRBD2 matches 14 bases. CDR1 and CDR2 from the germline V gene are MNHEY and SVGEGT. With 4 bases clipped from V and 9 bases from J, the junction kept 14 bases outside the gene matches. The CDR3 is made up of 18 amino acids.